The clone carrying this T cell receptor (beta chain) was detected many times. Its antigen is still unknown. This entry comes from a study of T-cell memory formation after mild COVID-19. Broader study findings: Clones shrinking between day 15 and 85 showed a balanced CD4/CD8 split, and those that grew later tilted toward CD4+. Some responding clones appeared in pre-infection memory, suggesting cross-reactive memory joined.

TCRdb recomputed calls from the 5' RACE reads with MiXCR, one row per CDR3 protein. Here the sample spans about 610,000 distinct CDR3 sequences, approximately 15% being singletons. Unmatched junction bases numbered 5, after V lost 2 bases and J lost 5 bases. The CDR3 spans 14 residues. Germline V CDR1 and CDR2: SGHVS, FNYEAQ. The specimen was PBMCs or a T cell subset sorted from them (not recorded which). The TCR sequence derives from an adult woman who had mild COVID-19 (a few samples of this study predate the infection). Cell type and time point are not known. This rearrangement joins TRBV7-6 to TRBJ2-5; 7 bases are a match to TRBD2. The CDR3 nucleotides are TGTGCCAGCAGCTTAAACGGGGAGGGGGAGACCCAGTACTTC. Amino acids: CASSLNGEGETQYF. Full variable domain (remainder filled in from reference TRBV7-6 and TRBJ2-5): GAGVSQSPRYKVTKRGQDVALRCDPISGHVSLYWYRQALGQGPEFLTYFNYEAQQDKSGLPNDRFSAERPEGSISTLTIQRTEQRDSAMYRCASSLNGEGETQYFGPGTRLLVL.